This passage covers 5 T cell receptor beta chains from one sample sequenced in a study of response to subunit inactivated influenza vaccine. In TCRdb, the RT-PCR reads were re-called with MiXCR into one record per CDR3 protein. The data contain fewer than 600,000 distinct CDR3 sequences, approximately 7.7% of them singletons. The starting material was PBMCs from blood, obtained roughly 24 months after vaccination. The receptors come from a man in his fifties or sixties who received an inactivated influenza vaccine.

The chain has TRBV4-2 and TRBJ2-5; possible D gene TRBD2, 5 bases. Between the trimmed V and J ends, which lost 2 bases and 5 bases, there was a span of 15 bases. In germline, CDR1 is LGHNA, CDR2 YNFKEQ. The CDR3 is made up of 15 amino acids. CDR3 DNA sequence: TGTGCCAGCAGCCAACATCTGAGCCGGGGTGAGACCCAGTACTTC. This codes for CASSQHLSRGETQYF.

The chain recombines TRBV7-2 with TRBJ2-1; 9 bases match TRBD2. The CDR3 sequence is 17 residues long. Trimming cost V 2 bases and J 6 bases; bases outside gene matches: 11. Germline CDR1 is SGHTA and CDR2 is FQGNSA. CDR3 protein: CASSLRLAGLLPNEQFF. As DNA, the CDR3 is TGTGCCAGCAGCTTAAGGCTAGCGGGGCTCCTACCCAATGAGCAGTTCTTC.

This clonotype has only a few counts. This chain connects TRBV5-1 to TRBJ1-2; 7 bases are a match to TRBD1. The CDR3 runs 11 residues. Per the germline V gene, CDR1 is SGHRS and CDR2 is YFSETQ. Trimming at V came to 7 bases and at J to 6 bases, leaving 3 bases not matched to a gene. The CDR3 sequence: CASSGTDGYTF. DNA of the CDR3: TGCGCCAGCTCCGGGACAGATGGCTACACCTTC.

This clonotype has a count of ten or more. The rearrangement joins TRBV11-2 to TRBJ1-2; perhaps TRBD1 as D (5 bases). CDR3 length equals 13 residues. Germline values: CDR1 SGHAT, CDR2 FQNNGV. Trimming pared 5 bases from V and 7 bases from J, leaving 14 bases between. The CDR3 is CASSLFGGGGYTF. CDR3 DNA: TGTGCCAGCAGCCTCTTCGGGGGAGGTGGCTACACCTTC. The variable domain in full, with the rest retrieved from reference TRBV11-2 and TRBJ1-2, is EAGVAQSPRYKIIEKRQSVAFWCNPISGHATLYWYQQILGQGPKLLIQFQNNGVVDDSQLPKDRFSAERLKGVDSTLKIQPAKLEDSAVYLCASSLFGGGGYTFGSGTRLTVV.

The table lists this clonotype with many counts. The chain employs TRBV5-1 and TRBJ1-1; D is undetermined. Germline V gives CDR1 SGHRS, CDR2 YFSETQ. This CDR3 region has 15 residues. V lost 0 bases to trimming and J lost 0 bases, with 9 bases between them. The CDR3 region has the DNA TGCGCCAGCAGCTTGGAAGTGGGAATGAACACTGAAGCTTTCTTT. Its translation is CASSLEVGMNTEAFF.